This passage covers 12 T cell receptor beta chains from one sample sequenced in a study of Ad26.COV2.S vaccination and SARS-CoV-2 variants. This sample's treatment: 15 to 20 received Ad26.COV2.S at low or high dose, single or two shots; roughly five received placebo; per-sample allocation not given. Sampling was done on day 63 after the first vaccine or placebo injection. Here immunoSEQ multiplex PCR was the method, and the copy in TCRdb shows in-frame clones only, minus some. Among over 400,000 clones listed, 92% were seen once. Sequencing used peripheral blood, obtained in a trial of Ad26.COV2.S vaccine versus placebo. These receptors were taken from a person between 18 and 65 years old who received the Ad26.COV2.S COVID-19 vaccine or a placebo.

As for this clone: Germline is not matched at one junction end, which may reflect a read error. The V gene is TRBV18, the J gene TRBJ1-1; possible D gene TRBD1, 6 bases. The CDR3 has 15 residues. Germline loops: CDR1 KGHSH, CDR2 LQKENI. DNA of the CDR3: TGTGCCAGCTCATCACCCGTAGGGGGGGACACTGAAGCTTTCTTT. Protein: CASSSPVGGDTEAFF.

The CDR3 DNA follows: TGTGCCAGCAGCTTATATGGGGGTACTGAAGCTTTCTTT. It codes for CASSLYGGTEAFF. The chain employs TRBV11-2 and TRBJ1-1; a possible D gene is TRBD1 (5 bases). Germline-derived CDR1 and CDR2 are SGHAT and FQNNGV. Trimming took 2 bases from V and 5 from J, leaving 9 bases between them. The CDR3 spans 13 residues.

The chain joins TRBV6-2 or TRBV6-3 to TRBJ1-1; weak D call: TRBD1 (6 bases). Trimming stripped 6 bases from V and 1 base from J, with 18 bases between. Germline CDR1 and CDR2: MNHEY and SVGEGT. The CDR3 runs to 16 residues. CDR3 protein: CASSPPTWGANTEAFF. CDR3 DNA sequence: TGTGCCAGCAGCCCCCCAACATGGGGGGCGAACACTGAAGCTTTCTTT.

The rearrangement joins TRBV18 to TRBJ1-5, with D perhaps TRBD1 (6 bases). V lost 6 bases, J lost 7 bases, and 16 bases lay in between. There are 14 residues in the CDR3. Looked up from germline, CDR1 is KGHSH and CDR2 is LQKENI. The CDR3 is CASSAGQGLQPQHF. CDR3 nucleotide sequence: TGTGCCAGCTCCGCAGGCCAGGGGTTACAGCCCCAGCATTTT. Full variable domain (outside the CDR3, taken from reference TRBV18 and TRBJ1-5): NAGVMQNPRHLVRRRGQEARLRCSPMKGHSHVYWYRQLPEEGLKFMVYLQKENIIDESGMPKERFSAEFPKEGPSILRIQQVVRGDSAAYFCASSAGQGLQPQHFGDGTRLSIL.

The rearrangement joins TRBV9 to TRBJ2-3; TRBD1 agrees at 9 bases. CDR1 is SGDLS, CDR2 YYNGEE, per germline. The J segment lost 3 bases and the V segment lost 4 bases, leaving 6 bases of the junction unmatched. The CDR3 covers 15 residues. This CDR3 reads CASSPQGQGTDTQYF. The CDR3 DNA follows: TGTGCCAGCAGCCCCCAAGGACAGGGGACAGATACGCAGTATTTT.

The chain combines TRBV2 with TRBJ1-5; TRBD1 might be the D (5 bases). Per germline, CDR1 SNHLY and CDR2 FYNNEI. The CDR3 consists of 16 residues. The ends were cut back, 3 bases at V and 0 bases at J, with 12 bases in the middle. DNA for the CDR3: TGTGCCAGCAGTGATAGGGCAGGGTATAGCAATCAGCCCCAGCATTTT. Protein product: CASSDRAGYSNQPQHF.

Here the CDR3 DNA reads TGTGCCAGCAGTTACCCCGTGCAGGCCCCCTCCTACGAGCAGTACTTC. Residues: CASSYPVQAPSYEQYF. The chain couples TRBV6-2 or TRBV6-3 to TRBJ2-7, with D unresolved. Per the germline V gene, CDR1 is MNHEY and CDR2 is SVGEGT. V was cut by 2 bases and J by 0 bases, with 14 bases left in between. This CDR3 is built from 16 residues.

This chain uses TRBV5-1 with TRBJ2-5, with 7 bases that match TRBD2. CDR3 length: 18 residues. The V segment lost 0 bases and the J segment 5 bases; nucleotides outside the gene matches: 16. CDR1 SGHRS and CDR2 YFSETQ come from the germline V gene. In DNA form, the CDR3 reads TGCGCCAGCAGCTTGGAACCTTCCGGGACTACAACTACCGAGACCCAGTACTTC. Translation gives CASSLEPSGTTTTETQYF.

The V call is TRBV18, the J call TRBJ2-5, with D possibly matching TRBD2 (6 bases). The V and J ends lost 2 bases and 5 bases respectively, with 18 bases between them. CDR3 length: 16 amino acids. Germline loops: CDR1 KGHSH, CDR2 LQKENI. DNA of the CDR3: TGTGCCAGCTCACCAGAGGCCGGGAGCGTTAAGGAGACCCAGTACTTC. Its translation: CASSPEAGSVKETQYF.

The CDR3 sequence: CASSYGLGGRSNQPQHF. CDR3 bases: TGTGCCAGCAGTTACGGTCTGGGGGGCCGGAGCAATCAGCCCCAGCATTTT. This rearrangement joins TRBV6-2 or TRBV6-3 to TRBJ1-5, with D possibly TRBD1 on 6 matching bases. This CDR3 has 17 residues. V was clipped by 2 bases and J by 1 base, with 15 bases between them. Germline V gene lookup returns CDR1 MNHEY and CDR2 SVGEGT.

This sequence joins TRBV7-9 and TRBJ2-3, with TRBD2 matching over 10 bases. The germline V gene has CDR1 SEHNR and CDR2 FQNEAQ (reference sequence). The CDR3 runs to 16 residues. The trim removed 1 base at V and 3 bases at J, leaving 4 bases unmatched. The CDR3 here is CASSLVLAGETDTQYF. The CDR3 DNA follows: TGTGCCAGCAGCTTAGTCCTAGCGGGGGAGACAGATACGCAGTATTTT.

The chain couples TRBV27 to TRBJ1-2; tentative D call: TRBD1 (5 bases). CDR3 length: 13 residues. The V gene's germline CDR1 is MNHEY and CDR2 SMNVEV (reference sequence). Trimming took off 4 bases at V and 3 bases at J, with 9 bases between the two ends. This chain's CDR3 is CASSYGGDYGYTF. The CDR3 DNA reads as TGTGCCAGCAGTTACGGGGGTGACTATGGCTACACCTTC.